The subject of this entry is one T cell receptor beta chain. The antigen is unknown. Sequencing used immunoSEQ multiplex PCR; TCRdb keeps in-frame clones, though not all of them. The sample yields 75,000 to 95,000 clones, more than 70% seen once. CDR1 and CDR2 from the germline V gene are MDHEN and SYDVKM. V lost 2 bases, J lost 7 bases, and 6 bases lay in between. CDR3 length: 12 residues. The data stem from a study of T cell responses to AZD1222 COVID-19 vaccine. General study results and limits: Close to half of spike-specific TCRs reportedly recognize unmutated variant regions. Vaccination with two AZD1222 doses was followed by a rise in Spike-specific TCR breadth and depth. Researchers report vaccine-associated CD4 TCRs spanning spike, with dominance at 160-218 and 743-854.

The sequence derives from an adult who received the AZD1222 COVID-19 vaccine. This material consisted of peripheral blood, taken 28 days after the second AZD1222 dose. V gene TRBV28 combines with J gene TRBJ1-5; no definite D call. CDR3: CASSLMGQPQHF. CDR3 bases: TGTGCCAGCAGTTTAATGGGGCAGCCCCAGCATTTT.